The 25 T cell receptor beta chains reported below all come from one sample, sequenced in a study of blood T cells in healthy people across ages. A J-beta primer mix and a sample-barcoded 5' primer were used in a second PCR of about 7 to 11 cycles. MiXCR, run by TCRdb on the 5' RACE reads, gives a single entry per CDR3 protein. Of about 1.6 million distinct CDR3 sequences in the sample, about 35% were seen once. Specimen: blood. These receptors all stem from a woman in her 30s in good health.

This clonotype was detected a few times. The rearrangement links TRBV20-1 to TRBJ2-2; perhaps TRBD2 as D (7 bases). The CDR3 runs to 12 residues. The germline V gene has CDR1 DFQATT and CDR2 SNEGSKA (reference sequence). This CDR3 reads CTAEGEGGELFF. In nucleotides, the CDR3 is TGCACCGCGGAGGGGGAGGGCGGGGAGCTGTTTTTT.

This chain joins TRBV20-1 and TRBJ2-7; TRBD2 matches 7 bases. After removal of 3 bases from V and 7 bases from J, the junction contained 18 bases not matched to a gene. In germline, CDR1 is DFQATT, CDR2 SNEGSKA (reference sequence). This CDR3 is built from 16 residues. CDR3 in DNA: TGCAGTGCTAGGGTCCGCGGAGCGGGAAGATACAATGAGCAGTACTTC. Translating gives CSARVRGAGRYNEQYF.

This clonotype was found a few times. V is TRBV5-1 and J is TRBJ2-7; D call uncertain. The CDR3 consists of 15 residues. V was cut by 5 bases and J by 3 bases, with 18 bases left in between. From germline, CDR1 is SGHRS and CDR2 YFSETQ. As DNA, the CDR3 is TGCGCCAGCAGGACTTACCCGGGCAGAAACTACGAGCAGTACTTC. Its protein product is CASRTYPGRNYEQYF. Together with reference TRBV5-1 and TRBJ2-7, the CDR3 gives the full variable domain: KAGVTQTPRYLIKTRGQQVTLSCSPISGHRSVSWYQQTPGQGLQFLFEYFSETQRNKGNFPGRFSGRQFSNSRSEMNVSTLELGDSALYLCASRTYPGRNYEQYFGPGTRLTVT.

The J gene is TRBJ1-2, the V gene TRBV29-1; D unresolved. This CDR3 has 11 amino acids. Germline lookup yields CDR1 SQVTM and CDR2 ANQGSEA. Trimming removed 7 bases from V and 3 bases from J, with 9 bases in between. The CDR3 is CSAGIDYGYTF. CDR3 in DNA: TGCAGCGCGGGGATCGACTATGGCTACACCTTC.

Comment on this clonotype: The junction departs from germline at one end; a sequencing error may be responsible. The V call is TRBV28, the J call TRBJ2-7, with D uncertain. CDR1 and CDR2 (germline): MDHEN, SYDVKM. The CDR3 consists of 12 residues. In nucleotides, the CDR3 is TGTGCCGGCAGTTTAAGACCCTACGAGCAGTACTTC. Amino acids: CAGSLRPYEQYF.

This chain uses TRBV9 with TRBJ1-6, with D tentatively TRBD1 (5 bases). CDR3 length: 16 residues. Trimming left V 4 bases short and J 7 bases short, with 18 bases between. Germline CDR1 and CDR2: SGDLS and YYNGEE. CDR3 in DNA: TGTGCCAGCAGCCCAGGGAGTTCTCCTAGGAATTCACCCCTCCACTTT. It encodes CASSPGSSPRNSPLHF. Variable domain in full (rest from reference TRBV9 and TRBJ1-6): DSGVTQTPKHLITATGQRVTLRCSPRSGDLSVYWYQQSLDQGLQFLIQYYNGEERAKGNILERFSAQQFPDLHSELNLSSLELGDSALYFCASSPGSSPRNSPLHFGNGTRLTVT.

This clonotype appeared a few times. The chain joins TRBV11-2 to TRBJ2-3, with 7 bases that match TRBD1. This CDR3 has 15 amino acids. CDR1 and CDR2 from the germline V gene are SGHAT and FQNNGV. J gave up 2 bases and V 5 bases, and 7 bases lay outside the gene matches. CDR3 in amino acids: CASSQGQKTTDTQYF. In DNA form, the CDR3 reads TGTGCCAGCAGCCAGGGACAGAAAACCACAGATACGCAGTATTTT.

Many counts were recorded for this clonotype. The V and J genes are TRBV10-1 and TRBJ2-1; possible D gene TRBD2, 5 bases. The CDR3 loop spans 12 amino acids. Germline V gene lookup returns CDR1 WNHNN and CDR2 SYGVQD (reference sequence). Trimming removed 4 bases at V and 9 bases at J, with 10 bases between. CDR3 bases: TGCGCCAGCAGTGTCGGCCGGGGTGAGCAGTTCTTC. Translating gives CASSVGRGEQFF.

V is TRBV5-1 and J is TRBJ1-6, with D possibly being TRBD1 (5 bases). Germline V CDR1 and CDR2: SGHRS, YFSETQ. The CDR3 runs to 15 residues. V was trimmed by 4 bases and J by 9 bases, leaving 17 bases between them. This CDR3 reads CASSHSETGGSPLHF. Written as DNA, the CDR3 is TGCGCCAGCAGCCATTCTGAGACGGGGGGTTCACCCCTCCACTTT.

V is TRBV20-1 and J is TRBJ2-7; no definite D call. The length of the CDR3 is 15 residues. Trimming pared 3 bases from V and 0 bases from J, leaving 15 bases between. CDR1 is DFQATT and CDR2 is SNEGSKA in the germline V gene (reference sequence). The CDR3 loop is CSASDFAANSYEQYF. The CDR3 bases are TGCAGTGCTAGCGATTTCGCGGCCAACTCCTACGAGCAGTACTTC.

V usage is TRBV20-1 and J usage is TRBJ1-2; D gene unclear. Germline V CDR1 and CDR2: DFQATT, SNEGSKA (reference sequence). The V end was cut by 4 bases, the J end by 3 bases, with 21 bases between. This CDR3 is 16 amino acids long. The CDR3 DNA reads TGCAGTGCTAAAGCGAGTGGGGTTATTCTTTACTATGGCTACACCTTC. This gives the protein CSAKASGVILYYGYTF.

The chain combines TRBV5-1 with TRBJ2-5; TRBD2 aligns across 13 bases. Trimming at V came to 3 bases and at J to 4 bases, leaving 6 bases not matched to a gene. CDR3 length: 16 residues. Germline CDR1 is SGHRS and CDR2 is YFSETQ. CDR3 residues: CASSSPRTSGGETQYF. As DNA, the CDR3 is TGCGCCAGCAGCTCCCCCAGGACTAGCGGGGGAGAGACCCAGTACTTC. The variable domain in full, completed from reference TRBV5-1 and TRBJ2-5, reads KAGVTQTPRYLIKTRGQQVTLSCSPISGHRSVSWYQQTPGQGLQFLFEYFSETQRNKGNFPGRFSGRQFSNSRSEMNVSTLELGDSALYLCASSSPRTSGGETQYFGPGTRLLVL.

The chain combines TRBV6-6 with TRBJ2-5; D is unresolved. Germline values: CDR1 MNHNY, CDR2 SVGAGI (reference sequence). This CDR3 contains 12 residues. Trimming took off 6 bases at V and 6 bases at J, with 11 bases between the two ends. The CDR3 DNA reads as TGTGCCAGCAGCCTCCACGGAAAGACCCAGTACTTC. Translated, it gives CASSLHGKTQYF.

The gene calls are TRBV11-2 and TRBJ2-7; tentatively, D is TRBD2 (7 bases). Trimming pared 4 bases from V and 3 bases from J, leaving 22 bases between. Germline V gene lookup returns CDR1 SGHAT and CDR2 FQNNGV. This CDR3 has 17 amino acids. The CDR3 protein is CASSSSFGGGQFYEQYF. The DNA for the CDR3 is TGTGCCAGCAGCTCTTCGTTTGGGGGGGGCCAGTTCTACGAGCAGTACTTC.

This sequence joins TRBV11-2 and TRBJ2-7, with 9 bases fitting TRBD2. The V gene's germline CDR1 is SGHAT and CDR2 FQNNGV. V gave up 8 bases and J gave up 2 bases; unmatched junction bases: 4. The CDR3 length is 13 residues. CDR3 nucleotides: TGTGCCAGCCCCACTAGCGGGCCCTACGAGCAGTACTTC. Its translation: CASPTSGPYEQYF.

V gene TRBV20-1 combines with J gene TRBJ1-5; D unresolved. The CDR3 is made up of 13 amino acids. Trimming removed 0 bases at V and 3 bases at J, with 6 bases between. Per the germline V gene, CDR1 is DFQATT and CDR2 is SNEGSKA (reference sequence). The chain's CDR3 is CSARDRNNQPQHF. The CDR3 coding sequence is TGCAGTGCTAGAGACAGAAACAATCAGCCCCAGCATTTT.

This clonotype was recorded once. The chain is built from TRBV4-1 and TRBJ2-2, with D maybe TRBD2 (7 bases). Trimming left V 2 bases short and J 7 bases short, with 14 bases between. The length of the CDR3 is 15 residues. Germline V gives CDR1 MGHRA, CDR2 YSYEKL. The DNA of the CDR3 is TGCGCCAGCAGCCAATCCGGGGGGCAGGGCGGGGAGCTGTTTTTT. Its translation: CASSQSGGQGGELFF.

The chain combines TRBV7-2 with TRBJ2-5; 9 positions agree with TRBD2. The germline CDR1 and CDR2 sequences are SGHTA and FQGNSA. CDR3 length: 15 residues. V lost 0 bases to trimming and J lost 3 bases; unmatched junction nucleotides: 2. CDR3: CASSLALAGKETQYF. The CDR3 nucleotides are TGTGCCAGCAGCTTAGCGCTAGCGGGGAAAGAGACCCAGTACTTC.

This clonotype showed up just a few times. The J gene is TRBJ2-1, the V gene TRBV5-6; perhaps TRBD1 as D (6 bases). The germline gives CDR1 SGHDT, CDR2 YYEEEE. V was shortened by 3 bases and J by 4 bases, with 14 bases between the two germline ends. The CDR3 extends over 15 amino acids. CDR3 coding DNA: TGTGCCAGCAGCTGGGGGACAAGCCCGTACAATGAGCAGTTCTTC. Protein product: CASSWGTSPYNEQFF.

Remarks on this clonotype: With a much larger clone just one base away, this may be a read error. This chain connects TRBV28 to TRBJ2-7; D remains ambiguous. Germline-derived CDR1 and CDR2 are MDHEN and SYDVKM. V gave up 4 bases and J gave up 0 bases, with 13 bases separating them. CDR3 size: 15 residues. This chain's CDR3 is CASSSETDSSYEQYF. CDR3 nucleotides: TGTGCCAGCAGTTCCGAGACTGATAGCTCCTACGAGCAGTACTTC.

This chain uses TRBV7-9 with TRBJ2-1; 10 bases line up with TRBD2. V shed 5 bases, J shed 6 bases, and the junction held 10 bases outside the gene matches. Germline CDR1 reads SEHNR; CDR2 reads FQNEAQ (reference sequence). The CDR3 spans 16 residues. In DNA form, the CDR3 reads TGTGCCAGCAGCGAACTTCTAGCGGGGGTCCCCAATGAGCAGTTCTTC. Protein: CASSELLAGVPNEQFF.

The CDR3 DNA follows: TGCGCCAGCAGCCAAGGGCGGGCAGGGTACAATCAGCCCCAGCATTTT. Amino acids: CASSQGRAGYNQPQHF. The V and J genes are TRBV4-1 and TRBJ1-5; D possibly corresponds to TRBD1 (5 bases). The CDR3 spans 16 residues. Per the germline V gene, CDR1 is MGHRA and CDR2 is YSYEKL. V dropped 1 base and J dropped 3 bases, with 13 bases sitting between them.

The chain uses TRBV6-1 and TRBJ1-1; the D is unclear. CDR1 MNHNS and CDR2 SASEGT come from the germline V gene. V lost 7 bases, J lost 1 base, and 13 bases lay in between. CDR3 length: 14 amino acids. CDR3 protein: CASIQRAGNTEAFF. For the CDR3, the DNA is TGTGCCAGCATTCAACGGGCCGGGAACACTGAAGCTTTCTTT.

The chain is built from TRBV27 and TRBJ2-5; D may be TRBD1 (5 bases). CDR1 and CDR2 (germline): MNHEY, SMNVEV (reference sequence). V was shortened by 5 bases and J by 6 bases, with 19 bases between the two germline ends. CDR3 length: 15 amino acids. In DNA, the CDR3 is TGTGCCAGCAGTCCCTCTTGGAAGGGGCTCAAGACCCAGTACTTC. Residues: CASSPSWKGLKTQYF.

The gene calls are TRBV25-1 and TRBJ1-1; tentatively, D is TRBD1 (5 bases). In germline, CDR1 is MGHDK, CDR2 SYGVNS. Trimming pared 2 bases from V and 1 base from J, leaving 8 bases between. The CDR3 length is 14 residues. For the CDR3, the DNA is TGTGCCAGCAGTGAACCAGGGAGGAACACTGAAGCTTTCTTT. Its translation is CASSEPGRNTEAFF.